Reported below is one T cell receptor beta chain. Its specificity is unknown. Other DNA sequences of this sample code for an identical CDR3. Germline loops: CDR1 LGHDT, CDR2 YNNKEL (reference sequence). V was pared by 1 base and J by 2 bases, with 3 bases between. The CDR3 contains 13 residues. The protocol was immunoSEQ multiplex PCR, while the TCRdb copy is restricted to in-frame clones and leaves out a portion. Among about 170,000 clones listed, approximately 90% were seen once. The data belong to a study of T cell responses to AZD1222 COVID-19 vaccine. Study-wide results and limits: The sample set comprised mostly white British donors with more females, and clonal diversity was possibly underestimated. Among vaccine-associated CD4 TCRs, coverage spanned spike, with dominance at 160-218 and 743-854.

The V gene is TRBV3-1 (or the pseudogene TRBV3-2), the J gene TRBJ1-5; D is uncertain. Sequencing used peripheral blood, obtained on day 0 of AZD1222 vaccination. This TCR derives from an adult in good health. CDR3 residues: CASSQGGNQPQHF. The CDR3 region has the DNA TGTGCCAGCAGCCAAGGGGGCAATCAGCCCCAGCATTTT.